Following are 25 T cell receptor beta chains from one sample sequenced in a study of blood T cell repertoires in COVID-19. The method was immunoSEQ multiplex PCR; TCRdb's version includes in-frame clones alone and lacks a portion of them. The sample carries almost 55,000 clones, approximately 90% recorded once. The sequencing input was peripheral blood. The receptors come from a woman between 35 and 50 years old with active COVID-19.

The chain combines TRBV19 with TRBJ2-7, with D maybe TRBD1 (5 bases). Germline loops: CDR1 LNHDA, CDR2 SQIVND (reference sequence). There are 15 residues in the CDR3. With 0 bases removed from V and 1 base from J, the gap between germline ends came to 10 bases. The chain's CDR3 is CASSIDRVASYEQYF. DNA of the CDR3: TGTGCCAGTAGTATAGACAGGGTCGCGTCCTACGAGCAGTACTTC.

The chain couples TRBV12-3 or TRBV12-4 to TRBJ1-6; D is perhaps TRBD1 (6 bases). CDR3 size: 13 residues. V was cut by 2 bases and J by 9 bases, with 8 bases left in between. The CDR3 DNA reads TGTGCCAGCAGTTTAAGCAGGGGTTCACCCCTCCACTTT. Translation gives CASSLSRGSPLHF.

The chain employs TRBV2 and TRBJ1-5, with D possibly TRBD1 on 5 matching bases. Germline CDR1 is SNHLY and CDR2 is FYNNEI. Trimming pared 5 bases from V and 5 bases from J, leaving 16 bases between. The CDR3 runs to 15 residues. The CDR3 sequence: CASSPEDSFYQPQHF. Written as DNA, the CDR3 is TGTGCCAGCAGTCCAGAAGACAGTTTTTATCAGCCCCAGCATTTT.

The V and J genes are TRBV4-1 and TRBJ1-2; D uncertain. Germline V gene lookup returns CDR1 MGHRA and CDR2 YSYEKL. The CDR3 totals 14 residues. V lost 4 bases and J lost 4, with 13 bases in between. This CDR3 is CASSREEATYGYTF. The CDR3 DNA follows: TGCGCCAGCAGCCGAGAAGAGGCGACCTATGGCTACACCTTC.

The genes are TRBV6-5 and TRBJ2-7; 10 bases are a match to TRBD1. CDR3 length equals 14 residues. Per the germline V gene, CDR1 is MNHEY and CDR2 is SVGAGI. Trimming cost V 11 bases and J 4 bases; bases outside gene matches: 11. The CDR3: CAGMGGQGNYEQYF. The CDR3 coding sequence is TGTGCCGGTATGGGGGGACAGGGGAATTACGAGCAGTACTTC.

V usage is TRBV2 and J usage is TRBJ2-6; D unclear. Germline V gene sequence: CDR1 SNHLY, CDR2 FYNNEI. Trimming stripped 1 base from V and 4 bases from J, with 8 bases between. This CDR3 has 15 residues. This CDR3 is CASSEEKRGANVLTF. CDR3 DNA: TGTGCCAGCAGTGAAGAGAAGAGGGGGGCCAACGTCCTGACTTTC.

The rearrangement joins TRBV10-3 to TRBJ1-5; D uncertain. Looked up from germline, CDR1 is ENHRY and CDR2 is SYGVKD. V shed 3 bases and J shed 0 bases, with 9 bases lying between them. The CDR3 is made up of 15 amino acids. The CDR3 bases are TGTGCCATCAGTGACGAGAGTAATAGCAATCAGCCCCAGCATTTT. As protein: CAISDESNSNQPQHF.

The chain combines TRBV2 with TRBJ1-4; tentatively, D is TRBD1 (5 bases). This CDR3 comprises 14 residues. V was shortened by 10 bases and J by 6 bases, with 18 bases between the two germline ends. The germline gives CDR1 SNHLY, CDR2 FYNNEI. CDR3 in amino acids: CATKWGGVDEKLFF. The CDR3 nucleotides read TGTGCCACGAAATGGGGGGGAGTCGATGAAAAACTGTTTTTT.

The gene calls are TRBV10-1 and TRBJ1-3; D is possibly TRBD1 (6 bases). Trimming cost V 8 bases and J 0 bases, with 14 bases left between them. Germline V gene data show CDR1 as WNHNN and CDR2 as SYGVQD (reference sequence). There are 15 residues in the CDR3. The CDR3 DNA reads as TGCGCCAGCCCTCCGACAGGTTGCTCTGGAAACACCATATATTTT. It specifies CASPPTGCSGNTIYF.

The CDR3 region is CASSQEQGYSPLHF. As DNA, the CDR3 is TGTGCCAGCAGCCAAGAACAGGGTTATTCACCCCTCCACTTT. The chain joins TRBV3-1 (or the pseudogene TRBV3-2) to TRBJ1-6; D might be TRBD1 (6 bases). Trimming took off 0 bases at V and 8 bases at J, with 8 bases between the two ends. Germline V CDR1 and CDR2: LGHDT, YNNKEL (reference sequence). This CDR3 comprises 14 residues.

The chain recombines TRBV5-1 with TRBJ2-7; 15 nucleotides agree with TRBD2. CDR1 is SGHRS, CDR2 YFSETQ, per germline. Losses at the gene ends were 3 bases for V and 6 bases for J; bases not matched to a gene: 10. The CDR3 spans 17 residues. CDR3 in amino acids: CASSSGLAGGSSSEQYF. DNA of the CDR3: TGCGCCAGCAGCTCCGGACTAGCGGGGGGGTCGAGCTCCGAGCAGTACTTC.

Only one count was recorded for this clone. The chain recombines TRBV9 with TRBJ2-5; TRBD2 agrees at 8 bases. The CDR3 length is 16 residues. V dropped 4 bases and J dropped 3; count of bases not matched to a gene: 11. The germline V gene encodes CDR1 SGDLS and CDR2 YYNGEE. CDR3 bases: TGTGCCAGCAGCTCATACGGGGTAGCGGGGAAAGAGACCCAGTACTTC. Its protein is CASSSYGVAGKETQYF.

The chain combines TRBV10-3 with TRBJ2-7; 15 nucleotides align to TRBD2. The CDR3 covers 19 residues. After removal of 8 bases from V and 0 bases from J, the junction contained 14 bases not matched to a gene. From germline, CDR1 is ENHRY and CDR2 SYGVKD. The CDR3 loop reads CAIAIDSGLAGGSSYEQYF. The CDR3 nucleotides are TGTGCCATCGCGATCGATTCGGGACTAGCGGGGGGAAGCTCCTACGAGCAGTACTTC.

On this clone: In the same sample, other DNA sequences code for this CDR3. As DNA, the CDR3 is TGTGCCAGCAGTATGACCGGAACAGCGAACACTGAAGCTTTCTTT. Translation gives CASSMTGTANTEAFF. The chain employs TRBV6-5 and TRBJ1-1; D is unclear. V dropped 5 bases and J dropped 1 base, with 14 bases sitting between them. Germline CDR1 and CDR2: MNHEY and SVGAGI. The CDR3 covers 15 residues.

The rearrangement links TRBV5-1 to TRBJ2-3; no firm D call. V was clipped by 7 bases and J by 2 bases, with 20 bases between them. Germline V gives CDR1 SGHRS, CDR2 YFSETQ. The CDR3 is 16 residues long. The CDR3 region has the DNA TGCGCCAGCGCCCTAAAAGCCGACTCCGTCACAGATACGCAGTATTTT. Translated, it gives CASALKADSVTDTQYF.

The chain couples TRBV6-6 to TRBJ1-2; TRBD1 matches at 7 bases. Germline V gene data show CDR1 as MNHNY and CDR2 as SVGAGI (reference sequence). There are 13 residues in the CDR3. Germline trimming cut 6 bases from V and 9 bases from J; bases unmatched to any gene: 10. CDR3 region: CASRGDSLYSYTF. The CDR3, as DNA: TGTGCCAGCAGGGGGGACAGTCTATATAGCTACACCTTC.

V is TRBV11-3 and J is TRBJ2-3, with 16 positions matching TRBD2. Germline values: CDR1 SGHNT, CDR2 YENEEA. With V trimmed by 5 bases and J by 3 bases, 8 bases remained unmatched. The CDR3 length is 18 residues. CDR3 sequence: CASSQGTSGGAGTDTQYF. CDR3 coding DNA: TGTGCCAGCAGCCAAGGGACTAGCGGGGGGGCCGGGACAGATACGCAGTATTTT.

The chain is built from TRBV18 and TRBJ2-1; TRBD1 agrees at 7 bases. This CDR3 is 13 amino acids long. V trimming: 6 bases; J trimming: 8 bases; junction bases outside the gene matches: 7. From germline, CDR1 is KGHSH and CDR2 LQKENI. DNA of the CDR3: TGTGCCAGCTCGTATGACAGGGACCATGAGCAGTTCTTC. It translates to CASSYDRDHEQFF.

The rearrangement joins TRBV4-1 to TRBJ2-5, with TRBD1 matching over 8 bases. With V trimmed by 1 base and J by 4 bases, 5 bases remained unmatched. The germline V gene has CDR1 MGHRA and CDR2 YSYEKL. The CDR3 length is 15 residues. CDR3 nucleotides: TGCGCCAGCAGCCAAGCTGGGACAGGAGGAGAGACCCAGTACTTC. Its protein is CASSQAGTGGETQYF.

This chain links TRBV11-2 with TRBJ2-7, with D maybe TRBD2 (7 bases). Germline V lookup: CDR1 SGHAT, CDR2 FQNNGV. V lost 8 bases and J lost 6, with 17 bases in between. CDR3 length equals 13 residues. CDR3 loop: CASGGAGLLEQYF. In DNA form, the CDR3 reads TGTGCCAGCGGGGGGGCCGGTCTCCTCGAGCAGTACTTC.

V and J are TRBV2 and TRBJ1-2; D gene ambiguous. Trimming removed 2 bases from V and 3 bases from J, with 7 bases in between. This CDR3 is 13 amino acids long. Germline V gene sequence: CDR1 SNHLY, CDR2 FYNNEI. The DNA for the CDR3 is TGTGCCAGCAGTGAAACGAGGGACTATGGCTACACCTTC. The encoded protein is CASSETRDYGYTF.

This chain joins TRBV11-3 and TRBJ1-1; a weak D match, TRBD1 (6 bases). The CDR3 runs 15 residues. CDR1 and CDR2 (germline): SGHNT, YENEEA. V lost 6 bases, J lost 0 bases, and 14 bases lay in between. In nucleotides, the CDR3 is TGTGCCAGCAGTCCTAGGGGGACGGTGAACACTGAAGCTTTCTTT. Amino acid sequence: CASSPRGTVNTEAFF.

The rearrangement uses TRBV2 and TRBJ1-3; 7 bases align to TRBD1. V lost 6 bases to trimming and J lost 0 bases; unmatched junction nucleotides: 2. This CDR3 is built from 14 residues. Germline V gene data show CDR1 as SNHLY and CDR2 as FYNNEI. Here the CDR3 DNA reads TGTGCCAGCAGCCAGGGGGGCTCTGGAAACACCATATATTTT. Amino acid sequence: CASSQGGSGNTIYF.

The gene calls are TRBV10-3 and TRBJ2-7, with TRBD1 matching over 12 bases. In germline, CDR1 is ENHRY, CDR2 SYGVKD. This CDR3 has 15 residues. After removal of 8 bases from V and 7 bases from J, the junction contained 12 bases not matched to a gene. CDR3 nucleotides: TGTGCCATCGGGGTGCCGGGACAGGGGGCGGAGGAGCAGTACTTC. Translation gives CAIGVPGQGAEEQYF.

This clone was counted a single time. The chain has TRBV6-5 and TRBJ1-1; D is unclear. Trimming took 0 bases from V and 9 from J, leaving 14 bases between them. This CDR3 has 14 residues. Germline CDR1 reads MNHEY; CDR2 reads SVGAGI. CDR3 nucleotides: TGTGCCAGCAGTTACTCGTGGCAACAGAGACAAGCTTTCTTT. It yields the protein CASSYSWQQRQAFF.